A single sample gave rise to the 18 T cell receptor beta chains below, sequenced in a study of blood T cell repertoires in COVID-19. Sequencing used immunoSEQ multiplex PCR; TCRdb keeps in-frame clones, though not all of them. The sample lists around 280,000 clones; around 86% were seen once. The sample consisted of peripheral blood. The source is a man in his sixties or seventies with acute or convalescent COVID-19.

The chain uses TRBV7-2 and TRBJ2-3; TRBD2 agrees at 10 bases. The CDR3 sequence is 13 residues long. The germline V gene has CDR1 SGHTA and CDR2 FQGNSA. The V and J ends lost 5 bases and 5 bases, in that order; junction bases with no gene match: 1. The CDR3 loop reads CASSRTSGDTQYF. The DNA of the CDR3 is TGTGCCAGCAGCCGGACTAGCGGAGATACGCAGTATTTT.

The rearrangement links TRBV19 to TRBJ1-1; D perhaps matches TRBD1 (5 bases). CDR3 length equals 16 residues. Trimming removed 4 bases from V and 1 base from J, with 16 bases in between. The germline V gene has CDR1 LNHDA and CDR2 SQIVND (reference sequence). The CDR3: CASSRWLGGANTEAFF. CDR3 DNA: TGTGCCAGTAGTAGGTGGTTGGGAGGGGCGAACACTGAAGCTTTCTTT.

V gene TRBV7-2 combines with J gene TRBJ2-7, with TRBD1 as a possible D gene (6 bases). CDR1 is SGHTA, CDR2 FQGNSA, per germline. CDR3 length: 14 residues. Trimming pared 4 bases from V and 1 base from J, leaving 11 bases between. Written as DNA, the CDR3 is TGTGCCAGCAGCTGGCGACAGGCGTCCTACGAGCAGTACTTC. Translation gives CASSWRQASYEQYF.

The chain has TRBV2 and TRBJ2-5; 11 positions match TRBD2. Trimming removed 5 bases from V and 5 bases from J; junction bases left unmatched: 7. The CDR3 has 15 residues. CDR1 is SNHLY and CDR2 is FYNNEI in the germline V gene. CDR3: CASSRLAGSRETQYF. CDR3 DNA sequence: TGTGCCAGCAGTCGACTAGCGGGAAGTAGGGAGACCCAGTACTTC.

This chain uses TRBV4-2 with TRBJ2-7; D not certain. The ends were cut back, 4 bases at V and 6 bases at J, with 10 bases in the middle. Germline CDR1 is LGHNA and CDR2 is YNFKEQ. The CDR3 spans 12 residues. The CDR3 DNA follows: TGTGCCAGCAGCCTAACGGGTGTCGAGCAGTACTTC. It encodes CASSLTGVEQYF.

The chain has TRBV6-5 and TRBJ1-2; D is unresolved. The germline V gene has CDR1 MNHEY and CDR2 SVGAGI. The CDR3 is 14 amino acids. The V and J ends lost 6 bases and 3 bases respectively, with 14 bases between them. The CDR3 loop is CASRLTDSHYGYTF. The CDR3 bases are TGTGCCAGCAGACTAACCGATTCCCACTATGGCTACACCTTC.

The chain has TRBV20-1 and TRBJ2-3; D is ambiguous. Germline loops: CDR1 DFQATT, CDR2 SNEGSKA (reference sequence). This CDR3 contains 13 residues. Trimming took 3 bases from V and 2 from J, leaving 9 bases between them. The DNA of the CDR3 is TGCAGTGCTAGTCTGGAGCACACAGATACGCAGTATTTT. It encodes CSASLEHTDTQYF.

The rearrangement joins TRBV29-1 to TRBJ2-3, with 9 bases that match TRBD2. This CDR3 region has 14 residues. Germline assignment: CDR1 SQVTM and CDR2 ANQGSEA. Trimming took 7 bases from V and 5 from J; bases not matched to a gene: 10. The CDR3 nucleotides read TGCAGCGGGAATAGCGGGAGAGGGGAAGATACGCAGTATTTT. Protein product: CSGNSGRGEDTQYF.

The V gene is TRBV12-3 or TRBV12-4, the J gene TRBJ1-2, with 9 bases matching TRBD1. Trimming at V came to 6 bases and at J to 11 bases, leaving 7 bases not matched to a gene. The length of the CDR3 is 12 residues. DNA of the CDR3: TGTGCCAGCAGCGGACAGGGGTCGGGGTACACCTTC. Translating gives CASSGQGSGYTF.

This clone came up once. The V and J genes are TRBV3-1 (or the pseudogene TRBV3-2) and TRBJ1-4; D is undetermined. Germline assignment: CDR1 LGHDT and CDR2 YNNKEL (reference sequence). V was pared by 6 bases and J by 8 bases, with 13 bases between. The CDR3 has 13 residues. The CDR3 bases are TGTGCCAGCAGGCGAGGGCGTCGAGAAAAACTGTTTTTT. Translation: CASRRGRREKLFF.

CDR3 bases: TGTGCCAGTAGTAGCGGGGGCCCGAACATTCAGTACTTC. Translating it yields CASSSGGPNIQYF. This chain connects TRBV19 to TRBJ2-4, with D perhaps TRBD2 (7 bases). Trimming stripped 4 bases from V and 7 bases from J, with 11 bases between. Germline lookup yields CDR1 LNHDA and CDR2 SQIVND (reference sequence). This CDR3 region has 13 residues.

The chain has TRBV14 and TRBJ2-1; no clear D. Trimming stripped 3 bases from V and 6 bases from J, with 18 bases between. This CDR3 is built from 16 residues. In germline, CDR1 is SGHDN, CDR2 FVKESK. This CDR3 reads CASSQPGRRWANEQFF. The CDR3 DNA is TGTGCCAGCAGCCAGCCCGGAAGGCGATGGGCCAATGAGCAGTTCTTC.

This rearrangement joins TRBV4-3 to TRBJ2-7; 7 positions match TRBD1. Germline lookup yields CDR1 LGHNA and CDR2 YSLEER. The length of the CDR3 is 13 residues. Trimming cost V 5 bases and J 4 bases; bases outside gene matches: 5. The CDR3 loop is CASSSRQGYEQYF. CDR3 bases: TGCGCCAGCAGCTCCCGACAGGGTTACGAGCAGTACTTC.

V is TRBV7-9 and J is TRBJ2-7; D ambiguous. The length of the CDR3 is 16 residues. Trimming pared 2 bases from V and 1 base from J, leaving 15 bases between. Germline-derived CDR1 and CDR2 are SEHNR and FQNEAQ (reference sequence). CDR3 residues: CASSLLALGSSYEQYF. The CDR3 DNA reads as TGTGCCAGCAGCTTATTGGCTTTGGGCAGTTCCTACGAGCAGTACTTC. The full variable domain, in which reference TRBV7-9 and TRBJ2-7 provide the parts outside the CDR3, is DTGVSQNPRHKITKRGQNVTFRCDPISEHNRLYWYRQTLGQGPEFLTYFQNEAQLEKSRLLSDRFSAERPKGSFSTLEIQRTEQGDSAMYLCASSLLALGSSYEQYFGPGTRLTVT.

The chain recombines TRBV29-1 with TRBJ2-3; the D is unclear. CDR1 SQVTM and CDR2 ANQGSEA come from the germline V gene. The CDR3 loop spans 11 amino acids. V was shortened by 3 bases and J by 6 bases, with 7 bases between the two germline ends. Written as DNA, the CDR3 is TGCAGCGTTGAGGCTTCGGATACGCAGTATTTT. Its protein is CSVEASDTQYF.

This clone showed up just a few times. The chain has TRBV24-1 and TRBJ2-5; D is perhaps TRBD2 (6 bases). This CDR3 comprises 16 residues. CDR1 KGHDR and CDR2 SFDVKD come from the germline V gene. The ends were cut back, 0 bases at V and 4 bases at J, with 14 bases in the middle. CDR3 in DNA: TGTGCCACCAGTGATTTGAAGGATGGGGGGACAGAGACCCAGTACTTC. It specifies CATSDLKDGGTETQYF.

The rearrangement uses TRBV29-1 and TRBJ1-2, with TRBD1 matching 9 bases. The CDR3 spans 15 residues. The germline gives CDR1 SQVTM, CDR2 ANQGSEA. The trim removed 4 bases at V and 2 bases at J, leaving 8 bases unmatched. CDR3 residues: CSVGAGTGSNYGYTF. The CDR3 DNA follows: TGCAGCGTTGGCGCCGGGACAGGGAGCAACTATGGCTACACCTTC.

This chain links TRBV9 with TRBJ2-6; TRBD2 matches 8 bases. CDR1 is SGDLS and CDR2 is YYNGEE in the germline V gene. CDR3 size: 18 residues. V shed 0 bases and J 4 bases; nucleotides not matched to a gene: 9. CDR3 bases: TGTGCCAGCAGCGTAGTCGGCGGGGGGCTGGCGGGGGCCAACGTCCTGACTTTC. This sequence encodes CASSVVGGGLAGANVLTF.